Shown below are 2 T cell receptor beta chains from a single sample sequenced in a study of shared clonotypes between healthy human individuals. Sequencing was performed with immunoSEQ multiplex PCR; in TCRdb, only in-frame clones are kept and a portion is missing. Here the sample spans under 1,100,000 clones, approximately 68% being singletons. The sequenced material came from memory CD4+ T cells sorted from blood. The subset: CD45RA-negative fraction. The receptor set was obtained from a man in his late teens or twenties in good health.

About this clone: At the DNA level, this CDR3 is encoded by other sequences in the same sample as well. The chain carries TRBV29-1 and TRBJ2-5; the D is unclear. The CDR3 consists of 10 residues. Trimming took 4 bases from V and 3 from J, leaving 3 bases between them. Germline assignment: CDR1 SQVTM and CDR2 ANQGSEA. Written as DNA, the CDR3 is TGCAGCGTTGGGGAAGAGACCCAGTACTTC. Translated, it gives CSVGEETQYF.

The rearrangement uses TRBV4-1 and TRBJ1-2, with D unresolved. V was trimmed by 0 bases and J by 2 bases, leaving 10 bases between them. Germline V gene lookup returns CDR1 MGHRA and CDR2 YSYEKL. The CDR3 has 15 amino acids. This CDR3 reads CASSQDPVGNYGYTF. The CDR3, as DNA: TGCGCCAGCAGCCAAGACCCAGTCGGGAACTATGGCTACACCTTC.